The 22 T cell receptor beta chains below all came from one sample that was sequenced in a study of PD-1 blockade in classical Hodgkin lymphoma. Following autologous stem cell transplantation, relapse occurred in every patient, and exposure to brentuximab vedotin varied. TCRdb's copy holds only in-frame clones and misses some; the assay was immunoSEQ multiplex PCR. In the table there are 35,000 to 45,000 clones, under 75% of which are singletons. The sample was peripheral blood mononuclear cells (PBMCs), taken at baseline. These receptors were obtained from a human donor with classical Hodgkin lymphoma.

J is TRBJ1-6 and V is TRBV19, with 8 positions matching TRBD1. V lost 10 bases, J lost 9 bases, and 8 bases stayed unmatched. This CDR3 spans 13 amino acids. CDR1 LNHDA and CDR2 SQIVND come from the germline V gene (reference sequence). CDR3 in amino acids: CATWDRYSSPLHF. The CDR3 DNA reads as TGTGCCACCTGGGACAGGTACAGTTCACCCCTCCACTTT.

V usage is TRBV7-9 and J usage is TRBJ2-2; D unresolved. The length of the CDR3 is 14 residues. Trimming shortened V by 5 bases and J by 5 bases, and 12 bases separated the two germline ends. Germline V CDR1 and CDR2: SEHNR, FQNEAQ (reference sequence). The CDR3 nucleotides read TGTGCCAGCAGCGCGCTGACTCCAACCGGGGAGCTGTTTTTT. Residues: CASSALTPTGELFF. The entire variable domain, with the rest obtained from reference TRBV7-9 and TRBJ2-2, is as follows: DTGVSQNPRHKITKRGQNVTFRCDPISEHNRLYWYRQTLGQGPEFLTYFQNEAQLEKSRLLSDRFSAERPKGSFSTLEIQRTEQGDSAMYLCASSALTPTGELFFGEGSRLTVL.

The chain joins TRBV19 to TRBJ2-5, with 7 bases that match TRBD1. The CDR3 runs to 15 residues. The ends lost 10 bases at V and 0 bases at J; junction bases unmatched: 11. Germline V CDR1 and CDR2: LNHDA, SQIVND (reference sequence). CDR3 bases: TGTGCCACTAACGACAGGGCAGGGTACCAAGAGACCCAGTACTTC. It specifies CATNDRAGYQETQYF.

The gene calls are TRBV7-8 and TRBJ2-1, with TRBD2 as a possible D gene (7 bases). Germline CDR1 reads SGHVS; CDR2 reads FQNEAQ. Trimming cost V 0 bases and J 8 bases, with 17 bases left between them. This CDR3 is built from 16 residues. The CDR3 DNA follows: TGTGCCAGCAGCTTAGCGGGGGGGACAACGGGCCATGAGCAGTTCTTC. Amino acids: CASSLAGGTTGHEQFF.

The J gene is TRBJ2-7, the V gene TRBV10-3; 11 nucleotides match TRBD1. CDR3 length: 13 amino acids. Losses at the gene ends were 6 bases for V and 6 bases for J; bases not matched to a gene: 4. Germline V gene sequence: CDR1 ENHRY, CDR2 SYGVKD. The CDR3 DNA is TGTGCCATCAGAACCGGGACAGGGGGCGAGCAGTACTTC. It codes for CAIRTGTGGEQYF.

The chain joins TRBV4-3 to TRBJ1-2; D is unresolved. Per germline, CDR1 LGHNA and CDR2 YSLEER. CDR3 length: 16 amino acids. V was cut by 0 bases and J by 3 bases, with 14 bases left in between. The DNA for the CDR3 is TGCGCCAGCAGCCAAGATAGGGCCCTAGGAGACTATGGCTACACCTTC. Translating gives CASSQDRALGDYGYTF.

The chain recombines TRBV4-3 with TRBJ2-2, with a possible D match to TRBD2 (5 bases). The CDR3 spans 15 residues. Germline lookup yields CDR1 LGHNA and CDR2 YSLEER. The V end was cut by 1 base, the J end by 7 bases, with 13 bases between. CDR3 sequence: CASSQVSARGGELFF. The CDR3, as DNA: TGCGCCAGCAGCCAAGTTAGCGCCCGGGGCGGGGAGCTGTTTTTT.

This clone was counted between two and nine times. The chain has TRBV15 and TRBJ1-1; D gene unclear. V gave up 0 bases and J gave up 5 bases, with 10 bases separating them. CDR1 is LNHNV and CDR2 is YYDKDF in the germline V gene (reference sequence). The CDR3 extends over 14 amino acids. The CDR3 reads CATSRDIGGTEAFF. CDR3 sequence (DNA): TGTGCCACCAGCAGAGATATAGGAGGTACTGAAGCTTTCTTT.

The chain has TRBV9 and TRBJ1-4; D uncertain. V was cut by 3 bases and J by 0 bases, with 6 bases left in between. The CDR3 loop spans 14 amino acids. Germline loops: CDR1 SGDLS, CDR2 YYNGEE. The CDR3 loop is CASSARTTNEKLFF. DNA of the CDR3: TGTGCCAGCAGCGCCAGAACAACTAATGAAAAACTGTTTTTT.

This clone was detected once. This chain links TRBV18 with TRBJ1-6, with no clear D. With 3 bases removed from V and 9 bases from J, the gap between germline ends came to 6 bases. Germline V lookup: CDR1 KGHSH, CDR2 LQKENI. There are 12 residues in the CDR3. The CDR3 region has the DNA TGTGCCAGCTCACCGGGGAGTTCACCCCTCCACTTT. Translating gives CASSPGSSPLHF.

This chain joins TRBV19 and TRBJ1-5; D unclear. Trimming took 5 bases from V and 0 from J, leaving 5 bases between them. Germline-derived CDR1 and CDR2 are LNHDA and SQIVND (reference sequence). The CDR3 contains 13 residues. The CDR3 nucleotides read TGTGCCAGTAGTTTCCGTAGCAATCAGCCCCAGCATTTT. It codes for CASSFRSNQPQHF. The variable domain in full, with the rest retrieved from reference TRBV19 and TRBJ1-5, is DGGITQSPKYLFRKEGQNVTLSCEQNLNHDAMYWYRQDPGQGLRLIYYSQIVNDFQKGDIAEGYSVSREKKESFPLTVTSAQKNPTAFYLCASSFRSNQPQHFGDGTRLSIL.

The chain joins TRBV5-1 to TRBJ2-6; D gene ambiguous. V dropped 0 bases and J dropped 2 bases, with 6 bases sitting between them. The CDR3 contains 15 residues. CDR1 is SGHRS, CDR2 YFSETQ, per germline. CDR3 loop: CASSLVSAGANVLTF. In DNA form, the CDR3 reads TGCGCCAGCAGCTTGGTCTCCGCTGGGGCCAACGTCCTGACTTTC.

The chain couples TRBV4-3 to TRBJ2-2; perhaps TRBD2 as D (5 bases). The CDR3 consists of 18 residues. The germline gives CDR1 LGHNA, CDR2 YSLEER. The V end lost 0 bases, the J end lost 3 bases, and 17 bases lay between the germline ends. CDR3 residues: CASSQDSFEREHTGELFF. The CDR3 nucleotides are TGCGCCAGCAGCCAAGATTCGTTCGAACGGGAACACACCGGGGAGCTGTTTTTT.

The chain links TRBV19 to TRBJ2-7, with TRBD1 matching over 7 bases. With V trimmed by 5 bases and J by 0 bases, 7 bases remained unmatched. The CDR3 covers 15 residues. CDR1 and CDR2 (germline): LNHDA, SQIVND (reference sequence). For the CDR3, the DNA is TGTGCCAGTAGTTTATCGACAGGGCCCTCCTACGAGCAGTACTTC. Encoded protein: CASSLSTGPSYEQYF. The full variable domain, in which reference TRBV19 and TRBJ2-7 provide the parts outside the CDR3, is DGGITQSPKYLFRKEGQNVTLSCEQNLNHDAMYWYRQDPGQGLRLIYYSQIVNDFQKGDIAEGYSVSREKKESFPLTVTSAQKNPTAFYLCASSLSTGPSYEQYFGPGTRLTVT.

The genes are TRBV27 and TRBJ2-1; D not certain. V shed 6 bases and J shed 1 base, with 7 bases lying between them. Germline loops: CDR1 MNHEY, CDR2 SMNVEV (reference sequence). CDR3 length equals 13 residues. The CDR3 reads CASSSQSYNEQFF. The DNA of the CDR3 is TGTGCCAGCAGCTCCCAGTCCTACAATGAGCAGTTCTTC.

The table lists this clone with a count of one. V is TRBV2 and J is TRBJ2-7; 7 bases line up with TRBD1. The V gene's germline CDR1 is SNHLY and CDR2 FYNNEI. V was pared by 9 bases and J by 3 bases, with 14 bases of the junction left unmatched. This CDR3 comprises 15 residues. CDR3 in amino acids: CASKGTAFIYYEQYF. The CDR3 DNA sequence: TGTGCCAGTAAGGGGACAGCCTTTATTTACTACGAGCAGTACTTC.

This sequence joins TRBV29-1 and TRBJ1-3, with D possibly being TRBD1 (5 bases). Germline CDR1 is SQVTM and CDR2 is ANQGSEA. This CDR3 has 14 residues. V lost 7 bases and J 2 bases, leaving 15 bases between the germline ends. DNA for the CDR3: TGCAGCGCCCGCGCCCGGGGCACTGGAAACACCATATATTTT. Translating gives CSARARGTGNTIYF.

V gene TRBV27 combines with J gene TRBJ2-7; no reliable D call. The CDR3 has 10 residues. The V end was cut by 8 bases, the J end by 7 bases, with 9 bases between. Germline-derived CDR1 and CDR2 are MNHEY and SMNVEV (reference sequence). In DNA, the CDR3 is TGTGCCAGCGGCTCCTTTGAGCAGTACTTC. The encoded protein is CASGSFEQYF.

The rearrangement links TRBV7-2 to TRBJ2-7; 7 bases are shared with TRBD1. V dropped 5 bases and J dropped 1; count of bases not matched to a gene: 5. This CDR3 region has 14 residues. CDR1 is SGHTA and CDR2 is FQGNSA in the germline V gene. CDR3 nucleotides: TGTGCCAGCAGCCGGGACAGTTATTCCTACGAGCAGTACTTC. This codes for CASSRDSYSYEQYF. Full variable domain (outside the CDR3, taken from reference TRBV7-2 and TRBJ2-7): GAGVSQSPSNKVTEKGKDVELRCDPISGHTALYWYRQSLGQGLEFLIYFQGNSAPDKSGLPSDRFSAERTGGSVSTLTIQRTQQEDSAVYLCASSRDSYSYEQYFGPGTRLTVT.

This clone was counted a single time. The J gene is TRBJ2-1, the V gene TRBV6-5; D perhaps matches TRBD1 (5 bases). The germline V gene encodes CDR1 MNHEY and CDR2 SVGAGI. V shed 7 bases and J shed 1 base, with 11 bases lying between them. The CDR3 has 14 residues. The CDR3 DNA follows: TGTGCCAGCAATTTCCAGGGTTCCTACAATGAGCAGTTCTTC. Amino acids: CASNFQGSYNEQFF.

The rearrangement uses TRBV30 and TRBJ1-2; a weak D match, TRBD1 (6 bases). The CDR3 covers 15 residues. Per the germline V gene, CDR1 is GTSNPN and CDR2 is SVGIG (reference sequence). V was clipped by 0 bases and J by 8 bases, with 19 bases between them. CDR3 residues: CAWSVTVTGLEGYTF. For the CDR3, the DNA is TGTGCCTGGAGTGTAACCGTTACAGGGCTTGAAGGCTACACCTTC.

The CDR3 coding sequence is TGCGCCAGCAGCCAGGGCCGGCCCCTGGGAGCTTTCTTT. This encodes CASSQGRPLGAFF. The chain employs TRBV4-1 and TRBJ1-1, with D uncertain. Germline-derived CDR1 and CDR2 are MGHRA and YSYEKL. Trimming left V 3 bases short and J 10 bases short, with 15 bases between. This CDR3 has 13 amino acids.